Listed below are T cell receptor beta chains from one sample, sequenced in a study of type 1 regulatory T cells. TCRdb re-called the reads with MiXCR, one entry per CDR3 protein. This repertoire shows about 62,000 distinct CDR3 sequences, over 50% found once; its top ten account for roughly 1.9%. Their antigens remain unidentified. Sequenced input: cultured non-Tr1 T cells, either the whole culture or a sorted T cell fraction (not recorded which). These receptors all stem from a human donor in good health. Each CDR3 is given with its conserved first and last residue. Fields, in order: J gene, D gene, clone size, V gene, CDR3 DNA, CDR3 protein. D genes are given only for firm matches. Clone size is given for some rows only: seen once, a few or many times, or a class if the clone is expanded.

TRBJ2-6,-,few,TRBV20-1,TGCAGTGCAAAGAGTGGGGCCAACGTCCTGACTTTC,CSAKSGANVLTF
TRBJ1-2,-,-,TRBV27,TGTGCCAGCAGTTTCCCCGAGGGCTATGGCTACACCTTC,CASSFPEGYGYTF
TRBJ2-2,TRBD1,once,TRBV9,TGTGCCAGCAGCGCTAGGACAGGGAACACCGGGGAGCTGTTTTTT,CASSARTGNTGELFF
TRBJ2-1,-,-,TRBV11-3,TGTGCCAGCAGCCACGCACAGGGTTTCGATGAGCAGTTCTTC,CASSHAQGFDEQFF
TRBJ2-5,-,-,TRBV30,TGTGCCTGGAGTGTTGGTAACCGGGGGGAGACCCAGTACTTC,CAWSVGNRGETQYF
TRBJ2-3,-,few,TRBV5-1,TGCGCCAGCAGCTTGGAGCCGGGAAGAGGGGCAGATACGCAGTATTTT,CASSLEPGRGADTQYF
TRBJ2-1,-,few,TRBV7-3,TGTGCCAGCAGTACAGTTGGTGGGAGTCACAATGAGCAGTTCTTC,CASSTVGGSHNEQFF
TRBJ2-7,TRBD2,-,TRBV30,TGTGCCTTCACACTAGCGGGAGGGGGATTCTACGAGCAGTACTTC,CAFTLAGGGFYEQYF
TRBJ1-2,-,few,TRBV3-1,TGTGCCAGCAGCCCGGGGACCGGGGAGGGCTACACCTTC,CASSPGTGEGYTF
TRBJ2-7,-,-,TRBV7-8,TGTGCCAGCACGATCCCTGCCTACGAGCAGTACTTC,CASTIPAYEQYF
TRBJ2-7,TRBD2,-,TRBV20-1,TGCAGTGCTAGAGATGGGGCGGGAGACTACGAGCAGTACTTC,CSARDGAGDYEQYF
TRBJ2-7,-,few,TRBV9,TGTGCCAGCAGCGGGTCCGGCGGGTTGGGCGAGCAGTACTTC,CASSGSGGLGEQYF
TRBJ2-1,-,-,TRBV5-1,TGCGCCAGCAGCTTGGCGTCCAACTCCTACAATGAGCAGTTCTTC,CASSLASNSYNEQFF
TRBJ2-3,-,-,TRBV7-3,TGTGCCAGCAGCTTAAAGGAAGATACGCAGTATTTT,CASSLKEDTQYF
TRBJ2-5,-,-,TRBV7-8,TGTGCCAGCAGTTCTAGACGGATACAAGAGACCCAGTACTTC,CASSSRRIQETQYF
TRBJ2-7,TRBD2,once,TRBV4-1,TGCGCCAGCAGCCAAGTCGCGGGGCTAGCGGGATCTGAGCAGTACTTC,CASSQVAGLAGSEQYF
TRBJ1-5,TRBD1,-,TRBV2,TGTGCCAGCAGGGCCGGGACAGGGAACAATCAGCCCCAGCATTTT,CASRAGTGNNQPQHF
TRBJ2-5,-,-,TRBV20-1,TGCAGTGCAAAAAGGGCGGCTAGCGATACCGAAGAGACCCAGTACTTC,CSAKRAASDTEETQYF
TRBJ2-3,-,-,TRBV6-4,TGTGCCAGCAGTGAGGGGGCAGGAGATACGCAGTATTTT,CASSEGAGDTQYF
TRBJ2-1,-,once,TRBV12-3/TRBV12-4,TGTGCCAGCAGGGACACCTTATACAATGAGCAGTTCTTC,CASRDTLYNEQFF
TRBJ2-7,TRBD2,-,TRBV11-1,TGTGCCAGCAGCCCCGGACTAGCTGTGAGCGACGAGCAGTACTTC,CASSPGLAVSDEQYF
TRBJ1-5,-,-,TRBV6-5,TGTGCCAGCAGTCTACAGGGTGGGGTGGGTCAGCCCCAGCATTTT,CASSLQGGVGQPQHF
TRBJ2-2,-,-,TRBV18,TGTGCCAGCTCACCACGTCACGGTCAAGGCGGGGAGCTGTTTTTT,CASSPRHGQGGELFF
TRBJ2-7,-,-,TRBV27,TGTGCCAGCAGGAGAGGACAGTCCCTCTACGAGCAGTACTTC,CASRRGQSLYEQYF
TRBJ1-1,-,once,TRBV6-5,TGTGCCAGCATCTTAGGTCTCGGGCGACGGGGCACTGAAGCTTTCTTT,CASILGLGRRGTEAFF
TRBJ1-1,-,-,TRBV19,TGTGCCAGTAGTATGGTTGTAGGGATGAACACTGAAGCTTTCTTT,CASSMVVGMNTEAFF
TRBJ1-5,TRBD1,-,TRBV5-5,TGTGCCAGCAGCGGGACAGGACAGGGCAATCAGCCCCAGCATTTT,CASSGTGQGNQPQHF
TRBJ1-1,-,-,TRBV20-1,TGCAGTGCCTTTGCCGGGGGCACTGAAGCTTTCTTT,CSAFAGGTEAFF
TRBJ1-2,TRBD1,few,TRBV20-1,TGCAGTGCTAGAGCCCTGGGACAGACGACCTATGGCTACACCTTC,CSARALGQTTYGYTF
TRBJ1-3,TRBD1,-,TRBV3-1,TGTGCCAGCAGCCCCGACAGGGGGTCTGGAAACACCATATATTTT,CASSPDRGSGNTIYF
TRBJ2-7,-,-,TRBV27,TGTGCCAGCAGAAAAGGGGGGCGAAGCTCCTACGAGCAGTACTTC,CASRKGGRSSYEQYF
TRBJ2-2,-,-,TRBV7-2,TGTGCCAGCAGCTTACGGATAAACACCGGGGAGCTGTTTTTT,CASSLRINTGELFF
TRBJ1-5,-,-,TRBV12-3/TRBV12-4,TGTGCCAGCAGTTTACAGGACATAAATCAGCCCCAGCATTTT,CASSLQDINQPQHF
TRBJ2-1,-,-,TRBV6-6,TGTGCCAGCAGTTTCAAGGGAGACGCTGGTAATGAGCAGTTCTTC,CASSFKGDAGNEQFF
TRBJ2-3,-,-,TRBV10-2,TGCGCCAGCACCCGGGGCTGGCTCACAGATACGCAGTATTTT,CASTRGWLTDTQYF
TRBJ2-5,TRBD2,-,TRBV27,TGTGCCAGCGGTATAGCGGGAGTACAAGAGACCCAGTACTTC,CASGIAGVQETQYF
TRBJ1-1,-,-,TRBV12-3/TRBV12-4,TGTGCCAGCAGCCAGCTAAAGGGCGGCGAAGCTTTCTTT,CASSQLKGGEAFF
TRBJ1-5,TRBD1,few,TRBV12-3/TRBV12-4,TGTGCCAGCAGTTTAAATCAGGCGCAGGGGGTAGGTGCGCATCAGCCCCAGCATTTT,CASSLNQAQGVGAHQPQHF
TRBJ2-1,-,-,TRBV28,TGTGCCAGCAGTCACCCGCAGGAGCAGTTCTTC,CASSHPQEQFF
TRBJ2-2,TRBD1,once,TRBV25-1,TGTGCCAGCAGTGAATATGGGACAGGGAACACCGGGGAGCTGTTTTTT,CASSEYGTGNTGELFF
TRBJ1-2,-,-,TRBV7-9,TGTGCCAGCAGCAAGACCGGCGTTGGCTACACCTTC,CASSKTGVGYTF
TRBJ1-5,-,-,TRBV5-1,TGCGCCAGCAGCTTGGAGGGCCGCCAGCCCCAGCATTTT,CASSLEGRQPQHF
TRBJ1-5,-,-,TRBV24-1,TGTGCCACCAGTTCGGACGGAACCAATCAGCCCCAGCATTTT,CATSSDGTNQPQHF
TRBJ2-7,TRBD1,-,TRBV30,TGTGCCTGGAGTCCCCTACCGGGACAGGCCTACGAGCAGTACTTC,CAWSPLPGQAYEQYF
TRBJ1-2,TRBD1,-,TRBV6-5,TGTGCCAGCAATCGGGGGGACAGAATCTATGGCTACACCTTC,CASNRGDRIYGYTF
TRBJ2-1,-,-,TRBV18,TGTGCCAGCTCCGCCGGGGGTAATGAGCAGTTCTTC,CASSAGGNEQFF
TRBJ1-4,-,-,TRBV20-1,TGCAGTGCTCGTAAGGCATTCGGTGAAAAACTGTTTTTT,CSARKAFGEKLFF
TRBJ2-7,TRBD1,-,TRBV5-1,TGCGCCAGCAGCCTGCCAGGAACAGGGGCTTTCTCCTACGAGCAGTACTTC,CASSLPGTGAFSYEQYF
TRBJ2-1,TRBD2,-,TRBV20-1,TGCAGTGCTTGGTCCCTAGCGGGGAGCTCCTACAATGAGCAGTTCTTC,CSAWSLAGSSYNEQFF
TRBJ1-3,-,-,TRBV20-1,TGCAGTGCTAGAACAGGGACTGACGGAAACACCATATATTTT,CSARTGTDGNTIYF
TRBJ1-2,TRBD1,-,TRBV2,TGTGCCAGCAGGGTGGACAGGCAGAACTATGGCTACACCTTC,CASRVDRQNYGYTF
TRBJ2-2,-,-,TRBV11-1,TGTGCCAGCAGCTTACGACAGCCGGGGACCGGGGAGCTGTTTTTT,CASSLRQPGTGELFF
TRBJ2-5,-,few,TRBV7-2,TGTGCCAGCAGCCAAAACCCGGAGACCCAGTACTTC,CASSQNPETQYF
TRBJ2-7,-,few,TRBV7-2,TGTGCCAGCAGCATTTCTAGGCCCCAGGGCGAGCAGTACTTC,CASSISRPQGEQYF
TRBJ1-1,-,few,TRBV29-1,TGCAGCGTTGGACAATTTGAAGCTTTCTTT,CSVGQFEAFF